This TCR beta chain emerged from a study of cytomegalovirus exposure and HLA in healthy donors. About the research overall: T cells numbering about 200 million yielded approximately 100 million unique TCR beta sequences in an earlier analysis. Assignment to the Caucasian-associated ancestry cluster applied to approximately 80% of the approximately 400 genotyped donors.

The CDR3 consists of 14 residues. The germline V gene has CDR1 MNHEY and CDR2 SVGAGI. Deletions cut 2 bases from V and 8 bases from J, with 15 bases between. The PCR had 60 Vbeta and 13 Jbeta primers. Repertoires were generated with immunoSEQ multiplex PCR, while TCRdb's copy carries only in-frame clones and drops some. Of over 85,000 clones listed, around 60% are singletons. Sample: PBMCs. This sequence originates from a human donor in good health. The chain employs TRBV6-5 and TRBJ1-2, with D hard to call. The CDR3 region has the DNA TGTGCCAGCAGTTACGGAGAGAGGCGGGGAGGCTACACCTTC. This codes for CASSYGERRGGYTF.